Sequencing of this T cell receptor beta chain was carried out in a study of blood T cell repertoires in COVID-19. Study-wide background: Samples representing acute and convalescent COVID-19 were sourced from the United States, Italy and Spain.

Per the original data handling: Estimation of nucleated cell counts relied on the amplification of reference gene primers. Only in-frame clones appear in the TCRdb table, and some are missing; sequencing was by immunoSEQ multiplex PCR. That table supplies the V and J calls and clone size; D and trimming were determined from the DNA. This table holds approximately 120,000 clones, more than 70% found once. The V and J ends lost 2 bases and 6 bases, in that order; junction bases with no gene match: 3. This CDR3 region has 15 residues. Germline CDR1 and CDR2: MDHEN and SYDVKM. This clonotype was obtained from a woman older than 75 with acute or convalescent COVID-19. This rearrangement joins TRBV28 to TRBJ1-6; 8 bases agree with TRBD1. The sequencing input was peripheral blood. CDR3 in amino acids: CASSLVGQANSPLHF. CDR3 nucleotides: TGTGCCAGCAGTTTAGTGGGACAGGCTAATTCACCCCTCCACTTT.